This is a list of T cell receptor beta chains from one sample in a study of OX40 agonist ivuxolimab in advanced cancers. The data were produced by immunoSEQ multiplex PCR, yet TCRdb's version contains in-frame clones alone and is incomplete. The repertoire holds around 35,000 clones, with around four fifths as singletons. The source material was CD4+ or CD8+ T cells sorted from blood, sampled in a trial of the OX40 agonist ivuxolimab. These receptors originate from an adult with an advanced solid tumor such as melanoma, head and neck, liver or kidney cancer. Both conserved end residues are part of each CDR3. D genes are given only for firm matches. Where a row states a size, it is once, few, many or the class of an expanded clone; other rows omit it.

j_call clone_size d_call v_call cdr3_nt cdr3_aa
TRBJ2-1 . . TRBV5-1 TGCGCCAGCAGCCTCACCGCCAGCGGGGAGCAGTTCTTC CASSLTASGEQFF
TRBJ1-1 once TRBD1 TRBV28 TGTGCCAGCAGTTCGCCCAGGGGGGGTGGGAACACTGAAGCTTTCTTT CASSSPRGGGNTEAFF
TRBJ1-6 once TRBD1 TRBV5-6 TGTGCCAGCAGTTGGGACAGGGGGCTTTCACCCCTCCACTTT CASSWDRGLSPLHF
TRBJ1-6 once . TRBV6-1 TGTGCCAGCAGTGAAGGGACAGAAAATTCACCCCTCCACTTT CASSEGTENSPLHF
TRBJ1-4 . TRBD1 TRBV9 TGTGCCAGCAGCACACGACCGGGACAGGGGAATGAAAAACTGTTTTTT CASSTRPGQGNEKLFF
TRBJ1-6 few . TRBV6-5 TGTGCCAGCAGTTACGCACAGGGAAATTCACCCCTCCACTTT CASSYAQGNSPLHF
TRBJ1-1 . TRBD1 TRBV6-1 TGTGCCAGCAGTGAAAGGGGGACAGGGGGCACTGAAGCTTTCTTT CASSERGTGGTEAFF
TRBJ2-1 . . TRBV7-9 TGTGCCAGCAGCTTAGGTATAGCGTACCAGTTCTTC CASSLGIAYQFF
TRBJ2-7 once . TRBV5-1 TGCGCCAGCAGCCCCGGGGACGCCTACGAGCAGTACTTC CASSPGDAYEQYF
TRBJ1-1 . TRBD1 TRBV30 TGTGCCTCAGAGGGACAGGTGAACACTGAAGCTTTCTTT CASEGQVNTEAFF
TRBJ2-3 . . TRBV11-2 TGTGCCAGCAGCTTAGACAGGGTTGCAGATACGCAGTATTTT CASSLDRVADTQYF
TRBJ2-7 once TRBD1 TRBV2 TGTGCCAGCAGGTCACAGGGGGGACTCTCCTACGAGCAGTACTTC CASRSQGGLSYEQYF
TRBJ2-1 . . TRBV9 TGTGCCAGCAGCGTTCTCTTAACAGGTTTTAGTGAGCAGTTCTTC CASSVLLTGFSEQFF
TRBJ2-5 . TRBD1 TRBV11-3 TGTGCCAGCAGCATGGGACAGGGGGACCAAGAGACCCAGTACTTC CASSMGQGDQETQYF
TRBJ1-1 . . TRBV6-6 TGTGCCAGCAGAGACCCTTCGGACAAGAACACTGAAGCTTTCTTT CASRDPSDKNTEAFF
TRBJ2-3 . TRBD2 TRBV7-3 TGTGCCAGCAGCTCCTACACTAGCGGGCTTGATACGCAGTATTTT CASSSYTSGLDTQYF
TRBJ2-1 . TRBD2 TRBV6-6 TGTGCCAGCAGGAGGACTAGCGGGAGCAATGAGCAGTTCTTC CASRRTSGSNEQFF
TRBJ2-5 once TRBD2 TRBV28 TGTGCCAGCAACACACTTAGCGGGGGGCCGGAGACCCAGTACTTC CASNTLSGGPETQYF
TRBJ2-1 . . TRBV7-3 TGTGCCAGCAGCCCGATTCCGGGGCGATACAATGAGCAGTTCTTC CASSPIPGRYNEQFF
TRBJ1-2 . TRBD1 TRBV7-3 TGTGCCAGCAGCTCAACAGGGGTTGGCTACACCTTC CASSSTGVGYTF
TRBJ2-6 . . TRBV7-6 TGTGCCAGCAGCTTTGGGACCGGCTCTGGGGCCAACGTCCTGACTTTC CASSFGTGSGANVLTF
TRBJ1-2 . . TRBV18 TGTGCCAGCTCCCTCACAGGCCGGGGAAACTATGGCTACACCTTC CASSLTGRGNYGYTF
TRBJ1-2 . . TRBV6-1 TGTGCCAGCAAGTCGGGCTATGGCTACACCTTC CASKSGYGYTF
TRBJ2-7 . . TRBV11-1 TGTGCCAGCAGCTTCTATACCTCACGGGGGTTTACCTACGAGCAGTACTTC CASSFYTSRGFTYEQYF
TRBJ2-3 . . TRBV7-9 TGTGCCAGCAGCTTAGCGTCGGCAGGAGGAGTATTT CASSLASAGGVF
TRBJ1-2 . TRBD1 TRBV9 TGTGCCAGCAGCGGGGACAGCTATGGCTACACCTTC CASSGDSYGYTF
TRBJ2-5 . . TRBV5-6 TGTGCCAGCAGCGAGGCGAACGCTCAAGAGACCCAGTACTTC CASSEANAQETQYF
TRBJ2-7 . TRBD2 TRBV2 TGTGCCAGCATCCCTAGCGCGGGGGGCACCTACGAGCAGTACTTC CASIPSAGGTYEQYF
TRBJ1-3 . . TRBV5-1 TGCGCCAGCGGCCCGGACACTGGAAACACCATATATTTT CASGPDTGNTIYF
TRBJ1-3 . . TRBV6-4 TGTGCCAGCAGTGACCCCGTTGACTCTGGAAACACCATATATTTT CASSDPVDSGNTIYF
TRBJ2-2 . . TRBV5-1 TGCGCCAGCAGCTTGGCGCGGGTTTCGGCCGGGGAGCTGTTTTTT CASSLARVSAGELFF
TRBJ2-7 . . TRBV15 TGTGCCACCAGCAGACGGGCGAGCTCCTACGAGCAGTACTTC CATSRRASSYEQYF
TRBJ2-7 . . TRBV7-9 TGTGCCAGCAGCTCCCGAGGTGGGCCCACCTACGAGCAGTACTTC CASSSRGGPTYEQYF
TRBJ2-1 . . TRBV4-1 TGCGCCAGCAGCCAAGTAGGGTTGCGAAACTACCGTCGCAATGAGCAGTTCTTC CASSQVGLRNYRRNEQFF
TRBJ2-1 . TRBD2 TRBV18 TGTGCCAGCTCACCACCGGGACTAGCGGGAGGCAATGAGCAGTTCTTC CASSPPGLAGGNEQFF
TRBJ2-5 . TRBD2 TRBV27 TGTGCCAGCAGAATCAGCGGGAGGCAAGAGACCCAGTACTTC CASRISGRQETQYF
TRBJ1-2 . TRBD1 TRBV6-1 TGTGCCAGCCAGTCGGGGACAGGGGGCGACTATGGCTACACCTTC CASQSGTGGDYGYTF
TRBJ2-2 . . TRBV5-8 TGTGCCAGCAGCTTGACAGCTAACACCGGGGAGCTGTTTTTT CASSLTANTGELFF
TRBJ1-5 . . TRBV28 TGTGCCAGCAGTTTCGGACGTTCCCAGCCCCAGCATTTT CASSFGRSQPQHF